This T cell receptor (beta chain) was sequenced in a study of naive and memory T cell subsets (TCRdb year 2017). Looking at the study overall: An open-source, UMI-based TCR alpha and beta sequencing pipeline was applied to sorted naive and memory peripheral blood T cell subsets. RNA was DNase-treated and reverse transcribed with TCR constant-region primers, mostly using SuperScript III. Complete agreement was observed between the functional CMV T cell responses and the IgG serology results. General study outcomes and caveats: Single alpha or beta chain sequences, rather than paired alpha/beta receptors, were used to define clonotypes. Once error correction was done, more than 90% of naive TCR sequences showed up just once, which made the naive abundance distributions much steeper than those of the memory subsets. RNA-based TCR counts may be affected by expression changes linked to T cell activation and differentiation. The repertoire findings for the naive and memory subsets could not be validated, as no ground truth was available. In both CD4 and CD8 cells, going from naive through CM, EM and EMRA, the Gini index went up while Shannon and inverse Simpson diversity went down. A few larger clonotypes were present in naive repertoires, especially CD8 naive repertoires, and these clonotypes were possibly memory cells re-expressing CD45RA. TCR abundance followed a power law whose exponent differed between naive and memory subsets but was consistent across the three individuals.

Library preparation was by UMI-ligation and nested PCR. The beta constant-region primer consisted of an equimolar mixture of two oligonucleotides that together covered TRBC1 and TRBC2. Four rounds of PCR, combining the SP2 primer with nested alpha and beta constant-region primers, were used to amplify the ligated cDNA. A single-stranded oligonucleotide bearing the SP2 primer plus a 12-nucleotide UMI was ligated onto the 3' end of the cDNA by T4 RNA ligase 1. Incubation of the ligation reaction lasted roughly 20-25 hours at 16 degrees C. To avoid over-amplification, PCR2 was usually performed as a SYBR Green qPCR and halted once a predetermined threshold was reached. All purifications after the first were performed with Agencourt AMPure XP magnetic beads. Libraries were quantified by Qubit and checked on a TapeStation, with a main peak expected near 650 bp. Pooled libraries were sequenced on an Illumina MiSeq with v2 2x251 paired-end kits, typically giving roughly 0.95-2 million reads per sample. Each sample's library went into the pool at approximately 4.3 nM, and roughly 5-7.5% PhiX was added to help with cluster recognition. The paper's data handling went like this. V and J genes were assigned to Demultiplexor-processed FASTQ reads by Decombinator through tag matching, with a single base-pair mismatch being allowed. Collapsinator relied on UMIs to fix sequencing errors as well as frequency errors caused by PCR heterogeneity. TCRs were translated and CDR3s were extracted from the conserved cysteine to the FGXG phenylalanine by CDR3Translator, with non-productive sequences being flagged. Repertoires were subsampled to equal numbers of UMI-defined TCRs before Gini, Shannon entropy and inverse Simpson indices were calculated. Power-law fits to clonotype abundance distributions were performed by maximum likelihood within the linear range. For one naive CD8 sample, the pipeline and MIGEC produced similar UMI counts, unique TCR numbers and clonal distributions. In one analysis, naive TCRs that were also found in any memory subset of the same donor were excluded from the naive repertoire. A set of several thousand CMV-associated CDR3 sequences, compiled from VDJdb and a published dataset, was used to search the repertoires. The public reads were run again by TCRdb, first through fastp at Q25 and then through MiXCR, and only productive beta chains were kept. Duplicate CDR3 protein sequences are folded into a single record with the most common DNA and genes. The V and J calls, along with clone size, are taken from TCRdb and not from the paper's own processing. Here the sample has under 150,000 distinct CDR3 sequences; about a fifth occur a single time. About 0.57% of the sample comes from the top ten.

Spanning cysteine to phenylalanine, the CDR3 consists of 13 amino acids. Only CDR3 DNA is held: 39 bases, read in frame from base 1. CDR1 SGHTA and CDR2 FQGNSA were looked up in the germline V gene. Cut back by 1 base and 5 bases, the V and J ends lie 8 bases apart. TCR alpha and beta chain libraries were amplified separately from the second PCR step onward. To determine each donor's CMV status, fresh PBMCs were stimulated overnight with CMV viral lysate, and IFNgamma production from CD4+ T cells was then assessed. Miltenyi beads were used first to positively select CD4 T cells, and CD8 T cells were then positively selected from the CD4-negative fraction. Cells were stained for CD3, CD4, CD8, CD45RA, CD27 and a live/dead dye and were sorted on a BD Aria II into four subsets based on CD45RA and CD27. Three healthy volunteers provided blood, and the blood of each volunteer was split into CD4 and CD8 T cells and then into four differentiation subsets. Approximately 120 ml of peripheral blood was collected from each donor, and PBMC were isolated by Ficoll-Paque PLUS density-gradient centrifugation. After sorting, cells were lysed in RLT buffer, RNA was extracted using a Qiagen RNeasy kit, and the extracted RNA was stored at -80 degrees C.

This clonotype was recorded a few times. What this receptor recognizes is not known. No much larger clone exists at a distance of one base, and base qualities are not known. Recombination connected TRBV7-2 to TRBJ1-1, with the D gene call left open. This TCR came from a human donor in good health. The sample comprised naive CD8+ T cells from blood. This specimen's cell subset or site label, per the study, means: naive T cells, CD45RA high CD27+. The CDR3: CASSLGDRTEAFF. The sequenced DNA is TGTGCCAGCAGCTTAGGGGATAGGACTGAAGCTTTCTTT.